This T cell receptor beta chain derives from a study of Ad26.COV2.S vaccination and SARS-CoV-2 variants. General observations from the study: Spike-specific TCR breadth was greater in vaccine than placebo recipients. Reports say spike-specific CD8+ and CD4+ T cell responses covered substantial breadth after vaccination.

As concerns this clone: No antigen is known for it.

Sequencing used immunoSEQ multiplex PCR; TCRdb keeps in-frame clones, though not all of them. The sample lists some 350,000 clones, just over 90% seen once, with roughly 3.9% in the top ten. Looked up from germline, CDR1 is SGHDT and CDR2 is YYEEEE. The CDR3 runs 12 residues. The V end was cut by 6 bases, the J end by 5 bases, with 11 bases between. The receptor was derived from a human donor who had recovered from COVID-19. The input for sequencing was peripheral blood, taken after recovery from COVID-19. The chain is built from TRBV5-6 and TRBJ1-2; possibly TRBD1 for D (6 bases). The chain's CDR3 is CASISQGYGYTF. CDR3 nucleotide sequence: TGTGCCAGCATCTCACAGGGTTATGGCTACACCTTC.